This passage covers 10 T cell receptor beta chains from one sample sequenced in a study of T cells in Graves' hyperthyroidism and ophthalmopathy. RNA transcripts served as the template for amplifying TCR beta CDR3 regions. The HTBI primer set served for first-round RT-PCR of the TCR CDR3. TCRdb reprocessed the multiplex PCR reads via MiXCR and lists one record per CDR3 protein. This repertoire shows 300,000 to 400,000 distinct CDR3 sequences, around a sixth found once; its top ten account for about 53%. Sequencing input: blood. These receptors all stem from a woman aged 45-65 years with Graves' hyperthyroidism.

This chain joins TRBV7-9 and TRBJ2-1; 7 nucleotides line up with TRBD2. Germline lookup yields CDR1 SEHNR and CDR2 FQNEAQ (reference sequence). The CDR3 runs 18 residues. J gave up 8 bases and V 3 bases, and 19 bases lay outside the gene matches. The CDR3 DNA reads as TGTGCCAGCAGCTTTTTGAGCGGGCGGACGGGACTAAAAGATGAGCAGTTCTTC. Residues: CASSFLSGRTGLKDEQFF. The variable domain in full, completed from reference TRBV7-9 and TRBJ2-1, reads DTGVSQNPRHKITKRGQNVTFRCDPISEHNRLYWYRQTLGQGPEFLTYFQNEAQLEKSRLLSDRFSAERPKGSFSTLEIQRTEQGDSAMYLCASSFLSGRTGLKDEQFFGPGTRLTVL.

This clonotype was recorded a few times. The gene calls are TRBV18 and TRBJ2-7; 9 bases align to TRBD1. Germline V gives CDR1 KGHSH, CDR2 LQKENI. The CDR3 has 15 amino acids. The V segment lost 8 bases and the J segment 0 bases; nucleotides outside the gene matches: 8. The DNA for the CDR3 is TGTGCCAGCCCCATGGGACAGGGACTCTCCTACGAGCAGTACGTC. It specifies CASPMGQGLSYEQYV.

In this sample, this clonotype turned up a few times. This sequence joins TRBV9 and TRBJ2-2; 9 positions agree with TRBD2. The CDR3 length is 16 residues. The J segment lost 6 bases and the V segment lost 0 bases, leaving 6 bases of the junction unmatched. Germline values: CDR1 SGDLS, CDR2 YYNGEE. CDR3 region: CASSVGLAGYSGELFF. CDR3 DNA: TGTGCCAGCAGCGTAGGTCTAGCGGGATATTCCGGGGAGCTGTTTTTT.

This clonotype was seen a few times. The V and J genes are TRBV7-2 and TRBJ2-1; 11 bases line up with TRBD2. CDR1 SGHTA and CDR2 FQGNSA come from the germline V gene. This CDR3 has 15 amino acids. The trim removed 5 bases at V and 7 bases at J, leaving 7 bases unmatched. The CDR3 sequence: CASSNSGGAGNEQFF. DNA of the CDR3: TGTGCCAGCAGCAATAGCGGGGGGGCGGGGAATGAGCAGTTCTTC.

The chain uses TRBV6-2 or TRBV6-3 and TRBJ2-3; D ambiguous. Trimming removed 5 bases at V and 2 bases at J, with 14 bases between. This CDR3 is built from 15 residues. The germline V gene has CDR1 MNHEY and CDR2 SVGEGT. In DNA, the CDR3 is TGTGCCAGCAGTCCCCGCTTCCAGGCCACAGATACGCAGTATTTT. Protein sequence: CASSPRFQATDTQYF.

CDR3 in amino acids: CASSQQGLFNEQFF. CDR3 DNA sequence: TGTGCCAGTAGTCAACAGGGCTTATTCAATGAGCAGTTCTTC. J is TRBJ2-1 and V is TRBV19, with a tentative D call TRBD1 (6 bases). There are 14 residues in the CDR3. Trimming removed 5 bases at V and 6 bases at J, with 14 bases between. Germline CDR1 and CDR2: LNHDA and SQIVND (reference sequence).

This clonotype was counted only a few times. The V gene is TRBV6-5, the J gene TRBJ2-7; no reliable D call. V was pared by 0 bases and J by 2 bases, with 11 bases between. Per the germline V gene, CDR1 is MNHEY and CDR2 is SVGAGI. The CDR3 covers 15 residues. The chain's CDR3 is CASSYSIDFTYEQYV. The CDR3 nucleotides are TGTGCCAGCAGTTACTCGATAGATTTCACCTACGAGCAGTACGTC.

This clonotype was observed a handful of times. The DNA for the CDR3 is TGTGCCAGCAAAAGATCCATCTATAATTCACCCCTCCACTTT. It yields the protein CASKRSIYNSPLHF. J is TRBJ1-6 and V is TRBV6-1; D remains unclear. Trimming stripped 7 bases from V and 3 bases from J, with 10 bases between. The CDR3 is 14 amino acids. Germline V gene sequence: CDR1 MNHNS, CDR2 SASEGT.

J is TRBJ1-2 and V is TRBV9; 8 bases map to TRBD1. The CDR3 spans 16 residues. V gave up 4 bases and J gave up 8 bases; unmatched junction bases: 16. Germline values: CDR1 SGDLS, CDR2 YYNGEE. CDR3 DNA: TGTGCCAGCAGCACACGACCCATGGACAGGGTCCACGGCTACACCTTC. The encoded protein is CASSTRPMDRVHGYTF. Full variable domain (outside the CDR3, taken from reference TRBV9 and TRBJ1-2): DSGVTQTPKHLITATGQRVTLRCSPRSGDLSVYWYQQSLDQGLQFLIQYYNGEERAKGNILERFSAQQFPDLHSELNLSSLELGDSALYFCASSTRPMDRVHGYTFGSGTRLTVV.

This clonotype was counted only a few times. The rearrangement links TRBV3-1 to TRBJ2-7; D ambiguous. Germline CDR1 is LGHDT and CDR2 is YNNKEL (reference sequence). V lost 4 bases, J lost 5 bases, and 9 bases lay in between. The CDR3 totals 12 residues. The CDR3 spells CASSRPSDEQYF. In nucleotides, the CDR3 is TGTGCCAGCAGCCGACCGTCGGACGAGCAGTACTTC.